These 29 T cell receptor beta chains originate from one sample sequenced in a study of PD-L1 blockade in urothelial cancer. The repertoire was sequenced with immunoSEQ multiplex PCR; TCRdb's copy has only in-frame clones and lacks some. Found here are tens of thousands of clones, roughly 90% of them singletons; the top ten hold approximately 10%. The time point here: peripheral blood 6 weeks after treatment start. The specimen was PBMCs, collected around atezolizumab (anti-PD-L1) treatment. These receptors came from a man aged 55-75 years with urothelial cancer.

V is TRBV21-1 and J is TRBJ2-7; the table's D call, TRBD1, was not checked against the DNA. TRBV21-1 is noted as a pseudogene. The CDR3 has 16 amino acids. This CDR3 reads CASSTFTEKGAGEQYF. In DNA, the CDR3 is TGTGCCAGCAGCACCTTCACTGAGAAGGGGGCGGGGGAGCAGTACTTC.

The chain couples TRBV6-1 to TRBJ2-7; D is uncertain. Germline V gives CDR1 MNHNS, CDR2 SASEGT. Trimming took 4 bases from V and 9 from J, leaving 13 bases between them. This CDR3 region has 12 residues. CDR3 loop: CASSALQAGQYF. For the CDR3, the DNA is TGTGCCAGCAGTGCGCTGCAGGCAGGGCAGTACTTC.

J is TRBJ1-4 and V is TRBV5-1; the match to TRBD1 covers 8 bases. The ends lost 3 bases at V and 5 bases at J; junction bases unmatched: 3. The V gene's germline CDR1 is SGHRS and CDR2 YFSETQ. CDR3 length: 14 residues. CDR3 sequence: CASSSGGANEKLFF. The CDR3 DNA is TGCGCCAGCAGCTCAGGGGGCGCAAATGAAAAACTGTTTTTT. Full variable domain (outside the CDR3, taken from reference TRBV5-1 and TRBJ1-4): KAGVTQTPRYLIKTRGQQVTLSCSPISGHRSVSWYQQTPGQGLQFLFEYFSETQRNKGNFPGRFSGRQFSNSRSEMNVSTLELGDSALYLCASSSGGANEKLFFGSGTQLSVL.

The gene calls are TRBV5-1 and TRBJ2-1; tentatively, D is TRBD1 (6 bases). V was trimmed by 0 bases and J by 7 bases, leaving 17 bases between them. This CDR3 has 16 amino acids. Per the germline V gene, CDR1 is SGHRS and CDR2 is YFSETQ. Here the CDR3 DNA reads TGCGCCAGCAGCTTGGGCCAGGGGTGGCGGTTAAATGAGCAGTTCTTC. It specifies CASSLGQGWRLNEQFF.

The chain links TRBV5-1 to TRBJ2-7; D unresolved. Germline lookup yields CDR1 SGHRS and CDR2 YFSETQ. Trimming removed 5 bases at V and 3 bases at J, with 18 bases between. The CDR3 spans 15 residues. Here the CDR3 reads CASRLGLQPGYEQYF. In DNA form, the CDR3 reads TGCGCCAGCAGACTTGGGCTGCAGCCCGGCTACGAGCAGTACTTC.

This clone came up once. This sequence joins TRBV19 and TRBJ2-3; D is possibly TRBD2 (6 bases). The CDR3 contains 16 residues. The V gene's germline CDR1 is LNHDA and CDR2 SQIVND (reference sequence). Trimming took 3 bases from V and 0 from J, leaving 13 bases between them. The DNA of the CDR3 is TGTGCCAGTAGTATGTACGGGGGACCTAGCACAGATACGCAGTATTTT. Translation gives CASSMYGGPSTDTQYF.

The chain's CDR3 is CATSRDKGRGQPQHF. The CDR3 coding sequence is TGTGCCACCAGCAGAGACAAAGGGCGGGGTCAGCCCCAGCATTTT. The rearrangement joins TRBV15 to TRBJ1-5; D is uncertain. The V and J ends lost 0 bases and 6 bases respectively, with 12 bases between them. CDR1 is LNHNV, CDR2 YYDKDF, per germline (reference sequence). The CDR3 covers 15 residues.

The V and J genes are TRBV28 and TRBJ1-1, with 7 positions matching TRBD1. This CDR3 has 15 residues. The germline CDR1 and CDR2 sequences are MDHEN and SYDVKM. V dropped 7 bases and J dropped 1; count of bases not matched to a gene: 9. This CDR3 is CASIPPGQKNTEAFF. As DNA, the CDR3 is TGTGCCAGCATCCCTCCGGGACAGAAGAACACTGAAGCTTTCTTT.

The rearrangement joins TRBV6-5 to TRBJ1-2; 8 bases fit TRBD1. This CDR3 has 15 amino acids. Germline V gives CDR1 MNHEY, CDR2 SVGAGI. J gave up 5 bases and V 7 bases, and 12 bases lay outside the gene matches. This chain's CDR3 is CASNPTGGRTYGYTF. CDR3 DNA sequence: TGTGCCAGCAATCCCACAGGGGGTCGGACATATGGCTACACCTTC.

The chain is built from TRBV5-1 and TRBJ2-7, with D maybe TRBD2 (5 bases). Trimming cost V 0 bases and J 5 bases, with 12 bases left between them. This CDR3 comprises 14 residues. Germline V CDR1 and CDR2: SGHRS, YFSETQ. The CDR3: CASSLGFDGDEQYF. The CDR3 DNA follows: TGCGCCAGCAGCTTGGGCTTCGACGGGGACGAGCAGTACTTC.

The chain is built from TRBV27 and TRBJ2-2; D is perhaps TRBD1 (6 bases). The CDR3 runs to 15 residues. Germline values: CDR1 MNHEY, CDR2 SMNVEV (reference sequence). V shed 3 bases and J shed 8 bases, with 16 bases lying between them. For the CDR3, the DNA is TGTGCCAGCAGTTTTCGGGCAGGGGTCCTTGGGGAGCTGTTTTTT. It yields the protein CASSFRAGVLGELFF.

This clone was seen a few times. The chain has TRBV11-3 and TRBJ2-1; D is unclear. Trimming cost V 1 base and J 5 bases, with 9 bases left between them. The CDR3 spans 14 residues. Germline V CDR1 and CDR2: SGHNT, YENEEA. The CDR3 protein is CASSLGNRNNEQFF. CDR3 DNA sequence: TGTGCCAGCAGCTTAGGGAACAGAAACAATGAGCAGTTCTTC.

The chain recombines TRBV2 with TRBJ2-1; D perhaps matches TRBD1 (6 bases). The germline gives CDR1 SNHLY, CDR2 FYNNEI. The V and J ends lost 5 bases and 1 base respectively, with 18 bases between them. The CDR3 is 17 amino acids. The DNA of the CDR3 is TGTGCCAGCAGTCATGAATCTCTAAGGGGGTCCTACAATGAGCAGTTCTTC. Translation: CASSHESLRGSYNEQFF.

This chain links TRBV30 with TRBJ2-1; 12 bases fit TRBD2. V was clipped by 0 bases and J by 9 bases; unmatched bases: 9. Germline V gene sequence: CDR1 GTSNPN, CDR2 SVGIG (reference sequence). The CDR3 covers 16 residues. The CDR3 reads CAWSVRASGRAVEQFF. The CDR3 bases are TGTGCCTGGAGTGTACGGGCTAGCGGGAGGGCCGTTGAGCAGTTCTTC. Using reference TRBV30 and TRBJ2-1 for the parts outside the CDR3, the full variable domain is SQTIHQWPATLVQPVGSPLSLECTVEGTSNPNLYWYRQAAGRGLQLLFYSVGIGQISSEVPQNLSASRPQDRQFILSSKKLLLSDSGFYLCAWSVRASGRAVEQFFGPGTRLTVL.

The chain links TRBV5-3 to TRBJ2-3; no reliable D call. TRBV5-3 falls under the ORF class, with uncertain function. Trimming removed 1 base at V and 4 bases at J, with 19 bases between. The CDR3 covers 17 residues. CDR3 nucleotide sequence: TGTGCCAGAAGCTTGACCTTTACCTGTTCGAGCGCAGATACGCAGTATTTT. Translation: CARSLTFTCSSADTQYF.

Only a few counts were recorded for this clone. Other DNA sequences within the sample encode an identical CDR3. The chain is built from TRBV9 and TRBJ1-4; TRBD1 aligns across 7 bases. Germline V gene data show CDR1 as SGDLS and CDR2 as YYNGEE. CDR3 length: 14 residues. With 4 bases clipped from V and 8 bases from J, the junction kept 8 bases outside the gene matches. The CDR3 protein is CASSPRGDGEKLFF. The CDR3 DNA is TGTGCCAGCAGCCCCAGGGGGGACGGGGAAAAACTGTTTTTT.

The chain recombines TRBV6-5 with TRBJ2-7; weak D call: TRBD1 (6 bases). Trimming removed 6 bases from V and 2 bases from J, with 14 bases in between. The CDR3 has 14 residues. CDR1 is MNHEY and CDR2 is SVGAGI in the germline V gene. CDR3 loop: CASRRGTGTYEQYF. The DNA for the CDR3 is TGTGCCAGCAGAAGGGGGACGGGAACCTACGAGCAGTACTTC.

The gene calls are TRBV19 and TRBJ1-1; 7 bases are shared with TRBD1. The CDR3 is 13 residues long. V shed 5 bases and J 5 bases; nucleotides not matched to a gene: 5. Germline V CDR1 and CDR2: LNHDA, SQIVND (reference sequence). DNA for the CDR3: TGTGCCAGTAGTGCCGACAGGGAGACTGAAGCTTTCTTT. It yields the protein CASSADRETEAFF.

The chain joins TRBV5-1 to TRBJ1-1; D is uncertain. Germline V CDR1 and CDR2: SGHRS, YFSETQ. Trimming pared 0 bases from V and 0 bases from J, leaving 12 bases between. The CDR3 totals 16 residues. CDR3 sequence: CASSLVLGRVNTEAFF. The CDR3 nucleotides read TGCGCCAGCAGCTTGGTGCTCGGGCGGGTGAACACTGAAGCTTTCTTT.

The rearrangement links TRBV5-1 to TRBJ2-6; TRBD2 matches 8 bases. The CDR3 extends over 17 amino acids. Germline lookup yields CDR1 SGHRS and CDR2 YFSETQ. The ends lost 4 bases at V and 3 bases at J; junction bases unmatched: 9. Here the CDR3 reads CASSPRGAGVGANVLTF. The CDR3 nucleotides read TGCGCCAGCAGCCCCCGGGGAGCGGGAGTTGGGGCCAACGTCCTGACTTTC.

The CDR3: CASSYSSRGGETQYF. The DNA for the CDR3 is TGTGCCAGCAGTTACTCGAGTAGGGGAGGCGAGACCCAGTACTTC. The V call is TRBV6-5, the J call TRBJ2-5; TRBD2 might be the D (6 bases). This CDR3 comprises 15 residues. Trimming removed 0 bases from V and 5 bases from J, with 13 bases in between. The germline CDR1 and CDR2 sequences are MNHEY and SVGAGI.

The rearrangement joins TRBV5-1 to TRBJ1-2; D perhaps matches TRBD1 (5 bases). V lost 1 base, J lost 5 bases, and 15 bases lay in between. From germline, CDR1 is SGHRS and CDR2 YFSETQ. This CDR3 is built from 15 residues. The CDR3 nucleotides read TGCGCCAGCAGCTTGTGGGTCGGAGCAGGGTATGGCTACACCTTC. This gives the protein CASSLWVGAGYGYTF.

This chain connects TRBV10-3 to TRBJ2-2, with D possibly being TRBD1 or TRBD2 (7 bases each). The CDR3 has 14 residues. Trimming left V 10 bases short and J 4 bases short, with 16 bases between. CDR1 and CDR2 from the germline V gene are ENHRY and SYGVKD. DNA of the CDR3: TGTGCCACCAGCGGGACAGTGACCACCGGGGAGCTGTTTTTT. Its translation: CATSGTVTTGELFF.

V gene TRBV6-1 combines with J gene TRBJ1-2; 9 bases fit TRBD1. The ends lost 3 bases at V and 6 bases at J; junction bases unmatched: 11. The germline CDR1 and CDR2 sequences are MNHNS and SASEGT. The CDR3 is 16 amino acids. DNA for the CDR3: TGTGCCAGCAGTGAGGTCCCGGGACAGGGTATTGATGGCTACACCTTC. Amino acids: CASSEVPGQGIDGYTF.

CDR3 in amino acids: CASEETGDTEAFF. In DNA form, the CDR3 reads TGTGCCAGCGAGGAAACAGGGGACACTGAAGCTTTCTTT. The V gene is TRBV28, the J gene TRBJ1-1; 7 nucleotides match TRBD1. The V segment lost 8 bases and the J segment 3 bases; nucleotides outside the gene matches: 6. This CDR3 has 13 amino acids. CDR1 MDHEN and CDR2 SYDVKM come from the germline V gene.

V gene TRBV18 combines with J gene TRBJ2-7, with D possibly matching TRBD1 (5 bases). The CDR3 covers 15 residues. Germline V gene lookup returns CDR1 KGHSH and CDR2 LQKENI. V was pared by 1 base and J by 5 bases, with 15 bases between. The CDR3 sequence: CASSPLGVVVHEQYF. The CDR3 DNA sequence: TGTGCCAGCTCACCACTAGGGGTGGTAGTCCACGAGCAGTACTTC.

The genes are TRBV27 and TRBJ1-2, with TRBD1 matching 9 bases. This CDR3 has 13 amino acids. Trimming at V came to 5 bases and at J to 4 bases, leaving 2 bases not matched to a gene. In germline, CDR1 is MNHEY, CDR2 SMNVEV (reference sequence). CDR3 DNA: TGTGCCAGCAGTAGGGACAGGGTCTATGGCTACACCTTC. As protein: CASSRDRVYGYTF.

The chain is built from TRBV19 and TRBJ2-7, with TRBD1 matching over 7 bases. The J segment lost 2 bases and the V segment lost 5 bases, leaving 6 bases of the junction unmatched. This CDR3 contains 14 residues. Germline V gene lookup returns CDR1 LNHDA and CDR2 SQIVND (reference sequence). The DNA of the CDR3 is TGTGCCAGTAGTCGACAGGGATTTACCTACGAGCAGTACTTC. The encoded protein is CASSRQGFTYEQYF.

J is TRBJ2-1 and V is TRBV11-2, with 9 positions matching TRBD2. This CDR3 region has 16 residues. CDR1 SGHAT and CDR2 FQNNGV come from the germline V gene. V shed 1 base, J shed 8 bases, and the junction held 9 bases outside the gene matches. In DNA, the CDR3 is TGTGCCAGCAGCTTAGGGGGGACTAGCCCCCTCGATGAGCAGTTCTTC. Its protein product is CASSLGGTSPLDEQFF.